These T cell receptor beta chains were read from a single sample in a study of T cells in Graves' hyperthyroidism and ophthalmopathy. TCRdb analysed the multiplex PCR reads with MiXCR anew, one entry per CDR3 protein. The data hold around 700,000 distinct CDR3 sequences, with about 17% observed a single time. The specimen was blood. The receptors come from a woman between 50 and 59 years old with Graves' hyperthyroidism that later progressed to Graves' ophthalmopathy. Both conserved end residues are part of each CDR3. Each record gives: CDR3 protein, CDR3 DNA, clone size, J gene, V gene, D gene. D genes are given only for firm matches. A clone size is listed for some rows: how often the clone was seen (once, few, many), or a class if it is expanded.

cdr3_aa: CASSFGTGGVPVGRLYGYTF
cdr3_nt: TGTGCCAGCAGCTTCGGGACAGGGGGCGTCCCCGTAGGGCGCCTCTATGGCTACACCTTC
clone_size: many
j_call: TRBJ1-2
v_call: TRBV7-2
d_call: TRBD1

cdr3_aa: CASRPHRGENTEAFF
cdr3_nt: TGTGCCAGCAGACCGCACAGGGGTGAGAACACTGAAGCTTTCTTT
clone_size: many
j_call: TRBJ1-1
v_call: TRBV2
d_call: TRBD1

cdr3_aa: CASSSNPYEQYF
cdr3_nt: TGTGCCAGCAGTTCCAACCCCTACGAGCAGTACTTC
clone_size: -
j_call: TRBJ2-7
v_call: TRBV27
d_call: -

cdr3_aa: CASSMGKRGAYEQYF
cdr3_nt: TGTGCCAGTAGTATGGGCAAGCGGGGAGCCTACGAGCAGTACTTC
clone_size: -
j_call: TRBJ2-7
v_call: TRBV19
d_call: TRBD2

cdr3_aa: CASSSDGLGGYTF
cdr3_nt: TGTGCCAGCAGCTCAGACGGCCTTGGGGGCTACACCTTC
clone_size: few
j_call: TRBJ1-2
v_call: TRBV7-9
d_call: -

cdr3_aa: CASSLGTERYSPLHF
cdr3_nt: TGTGCCAGCAGTTTGGGGACCGAAAGATATTCACCCCTCCACTTT
clone_size: few
j_call: TRBJ1-6
v_call: TRBV6-9
d_call: -

cdr3_aa: CARIVRTENYGYTF
cdr3_nt: TGCGCCAGGATCGTCCGAACGGAAAACTATGGCTACACCTTC
clone_size: -
j_call: TRBJ1-2
v_call: TRBV10-1
d_call: -

cdr3_aa: CSARKGQPNYGYTF
cdr3_nt: TGCAGTGCTAGAAAAGGGCAGCCAAACTATGGCTACACCTTC
clone_size: many
j_call: TRBJ1-2
v_call: TRBV20-1
d_call: -

cdr3_aa: CASYPSGTPSQETQFF
cdr3_nt: TGCGCCAGCTACCCTTCCGGGACCCCATCCCAAGAGACCCAGTTCTTC
clone_size: -
j_call: TRBJ2-1
v_call: TRBV5-1
d_call: -

cdr3_aa: CASSINQGRFTGELFF
cdr3_nt: TGTGCCAGTAGTATAAACCAAGGTCGGTTCACCGGGGAGCTGTTTTTT
clone_size: few
j_call: TRBJ2-2
v_call: TRBV19
d_call: -

cdr3_aa: CASSLNRDLNTEAFF
cdr3_nt: TGCGCCAGCAGCTTAAACCGGGACTTGAACACTGAAGCTTTCTTT
clone_size: many
j_call: TRBJ1-1
v_call: TRBV5-1
d_call: -

cdr3_aa: CATSDPLPSNGQETQYF
cdr3_nt: TGTGCCACCAGTGATCCCCTCCCTTCAAACGGCCAAGAGACCCAGTACTTC
clone_size: many
j_call: TRBJ2-5
v_call: TRBV24-1
d_call: -

cdr3_aa: CATSRETRTYEQYF
cdr3_nt: TGTGCCACCAGCAGAGAGACACGTACCTACGAGCAGTACTTC
clone_size: once
j_call: TRBJ2-7
v_call: TRBV15
d_call: -

cdr3_aa: CASNPGANTEAFF
cdr3_nt: TGTGCCAGCAACCCCGGGGCGAACACTGAAGCTTTCTTT
clone_size: -
j_call: TRBJ1-1
v_call: TRBV6-2/TRBV6-3
d_call: -

cdr3_aa: CASSIRRGMNTEAFF
cdr3_nt: TGTGCCAGTAGTATTCGGAGGGGGATGAACACTGAAGCTTTCTTT
clone_size: few
j_call: TRBJ1-1
v_call: TRBV19
d_call: -

cdr3_aa: CSVMGQGAGANVLTF
cdr3_nt: TGCAGCGTGATGGGACAGGGAGCTGGGGCCAACGTCCTGACTTTC
clone_size: -
j_call: TRBJ2-6
v_call: TRBV29-1
d_call: TRBD1

cdr3_aa: CASSYGTGGNQPQHF
cdr3_nt: TGTGCCAGCAGTTACGGGACAGGCGGCAATCAGCCCCAGCATTTT
clone_size: -
j_call: TRBJ1-5
v_call: TRBV6-2/TRBV6-3
d_call: TRBD1

cdr3_aa: CAGSSGDIQETQYF
cdr3_nt: TGTGCCGGCAGCTCCGGGGACATCCAAGAGACCCAGTACTTC
clone_size: -
j_call: TRBJ2-5
v_call: TRBV11-1
d_call: -

cdr3_aa: CASKAGGITYNEQFF
cdr3_nt: TGTGCCAGTAAAGCGGGGGGTATTACCTACAATGAGCAGTTCTTC
clone_size: few
j_call: TRBJ2-1
v_call: TRBV19
d_call: TRBD2

cdr3_aa: CAWRSAGAFPTNEKLFF
cdr3_nt: TGTGCCTGGAGAAGTGCAGGGGCTTTCCCAACTAATGAAAAACTGTTTTTT
clone_size: few
j_call: TRBJ1-4
v_call: TRBV30
d_call: -

cdr3_aa: CASSEARLASADTQYF
cdr3_nt: TGTGCCAGCAGTGAAGCGCGGCTAGCCTCAGCAGATACGCAGTATTTT
clone_size: -
j_call: TRBJ2-3
v_call: TRBV6-1
d_call: -

cdr3_aa: CSAGDRINQPQHF
cdr3_nt: TGCAGTGCCGGAGACAGAATCAATCAGCCCCAGCATTTT
clone_size: once
j_call: TRBJ1-5
v_call: TRBV20-1
d_call: -

cdr3_aa: CSARFGGRSSGANVLTF
cdr3_nt: TGCAGTGCTAGATTTGGAGGGCGCTCCTCTGGGGCCAACGTCCTGACTTTC
clone_size: few
j_call: TRBJ2-6
v_call: TRBV20-1
d_call: -

cdr3_aa: CASSAGDSRLPLHF
cdr3_nt: TGCGCCAGCAGTGCGGGGGACAGCCGACTACCCCTCCACTTT
clone_size: many
j_call: TRBJ1-6
v_call: TRBV10-1
d_call: TRBD1

cdr3_aa: CASSSSVGDEAFF
cdr3_nt: TGCGCCAGCAGCTCGTCGGTAGGAGATGAAGCTTTCTTT
clone_size: -
j_call: TRBJ1-1
v_call: TRBV5-1
d_call: -

cdr3_aa: CASRLAGGLTHTQYF
cdr3_nt: TGTGCCAGCAGACTAGCGGGGGGGCTCACGCATACGCAGTATTTT
clone_size: few
j_call: TRBJ2-3
v_call: TRBV2
d_call: TRBD2

cdr3_aa: CASSEARGTEAFF
cdr3_nt: TGTGCCAGCAGTGAAGCGCGGGGAACTGAAGCTTTCTTT
clone_size: many
j_call: TRBJ1-1
v_call: TRBV6-1
d_call: -

cdr3_aa: CASSPDRGLNEQFF
cdr3_nt: TGTGCCAGCAGTCCGGACAGGGGGCTGAATGAGCAGTTCTTC
clone_size: few
j_call: TRBJ2-1
v_call: TRBV7-3
d_call: TRBD1

cdr3_aa: CASSILAGGPGVEQFF
cdr3_nt: TGTGCCAGTAGTATACTAGCGGGGGGGCCGGGAGTTGAGCAGTTCTTC
clone_size: -
j_call: TRBJ2-1
v_call: TRBV19
d_call: TRBD2

cdr3_aa: CASSDPDNLYPNYGYTF
cdr3_nt: TGTGCCAGCAGTGACCCCGACAATCTATACCCTAACTATGGCTACACCTTC
clone_size: few
j_call: TRBJ1-2
v_call: TRBV6-1
d_call: -

cdr3_aa: CASSATPYNYGYTF
cdr3_nt: TGTGCCAGTAGTGCGACCCCGTATAACTATGGCTACACCTTC
clone_size: few
j_call: TRBJ1-2
v_call: TRBV19
d_call: -

cdr3_aa: CASSIEGGSTDTQYF
cdr3_nt: TGTGCCAGTAGTATTGAGGGGGGAAGCACAGATACGCAGTATTTT
clone_size: -
j_call: TRBJ2-3
v_call: TRBV19
d_call: -

cdr3_aa: CASSLASGAAQYF
cdr3_nt: TGCGCCAGCAGCTTGGCTAGCGGGGCGGCCCAGTACTTC
clone_size: once
j_call: TRBJ2-5
v_call: TRBV5-1
d_call: TRBD2

cdr3_aa: CSARLDSQETQYF
cdr3_nt: TGCAGTGCTCGACTAGACAGCCAAGAGACCCAGTACTTC
clone_size: many
j_call: TRBJ2-5
v_call: TRBV20-1
d_call: -

cdr3_aa: CASSLPPREAFF
cdr3_nt: TGTGCCAGCAGTTTACCCCCCCGTGAAGCTTTCTTT
clone_size: -
j_call: TRBJ1-1
v_call: TRBV28
d_call: -

cdr3_aa: CASSYSKGGGTTANTEAFF
cdr3_nt: TGTGCCAGCAGTTACTCAAAGGGCGGGGGGACCACGGCGAACACTGAAGCTTTCTTT
clone_size: -
j_call: TRBJ1-1
v_call: TRBV6-6
d_call: -

cdr3_aa: CASSLEIQGGNSNQPQHF
cdr3_nt: TGTGCCAGCAGCTTGGAAATCCAGGGGGGAAATAGCAATCAGCCCCAGCATTTT
clone_size: -
j_call: TRBJ1-5
v_call: TRBV6-2/TRBV6-3
d_call: TRBD1

cdr3_aa: CASSVGGEETQYF
cdr3_nt: TGCGCCAGCAGTGTAGGGGGCGAAGAGACCCAGTACTTC
clone_size: many
j_call: TRBJ2-5
v_call: TRBV9
d_call: TRBD1

cdr3_aa: CASSLDSWGTSGVETQYF
cdr3_nt: TGCGCCAGCAGCTTGGACAGTTGGGGCACTAGCGGGGTCGAGACCCAGTACTTC
clone_size: -
j_call: TRBJ2-5
v_call: TRBV5-1
d_call: TRBD2

cdr3_aa: CASDSLDTGELFF
cdr3_nt: TGTGCCAGCGACAGTCTGGACACCGGGGAGCTGTTTTTT
clone_size: -
j_call: TRBJ2-2
v_call: TRBV7-9
d_call: -

cdr3_aa: CASRRPRRSNEKLFF
cdr3_nt: TGTGCCAGCAGACGACCCCGACGTTCTAATGAAAAACTGTTTTTT
clone_size: -
j_call: TRBJ1-4
v_call: TRBV11-1
d_call: -

cdr3_aa: CASTLVGNTGEQYF
cdr3_nt: TGTGCCAGCACCCTCGTGGGGAATACGGGAGAGCAGTACTTC
clone_size: -
j_call: TRBJ2-7
v_call: TRBV7-8
d_call: -

cdr3_aa: CASSLRGLDTEAFF
cdr3_nt: TGCGCCAGCAGTCTCAGGGGGCTGGACACTGAAGCTTTCTTT
clone_size: many
j_call: TRBJ1-1
v_call: TRBV5-1
d_call: TRBD1

cdr3_aa: CSVRTDTDTQYF
cdr3_nt: TGCAGCGTGCGGACTGACACAGATACGCAGTATTTT
clone_size: -
j_call: TRBJ2-3
v_call: TRBV29-1
d_call: -

cdr3_aa: CATSGNRGERADTQYF
cdr3_nt: TGTGCCACCAGTGGGAACAGGGGGGAGCGGGCAGATACGCAGTATTTT
clone_size: -
j_call: TRBJ2-3
v_call: TRBV24-1
d_call: TRBD1

cdr3_aa: CASSQVGNTIYF
cdr3_nt: TGTGCCAGCAGCCAAGTTGGAAACACCATATATTTT
clone_size: many
j_call: TRBJ1-3
v_call: TRBV3-1
d_call: -

cdr3_aa: CASSQGLAGVNTDTQYF
cdr3_nt: TGTGCCAGCAGCCAAGGACTAGCGGGGGTCAACACAGATACGCAGTATTTT
clone_size: few
j_call: TRBJ2-3
v_call: TRBV4-2
d_call: TRBD2